These 30 T cell receptor beta chains share one sample of origin, sequenced in a study of breast tumors, draining lymph nodes, adjacent tissues. TCRdb ran MiXCR on the multiplex PCR reads and lists one entry per CDR3 protein. The table shows approximately 150,000 distinct CDR3 sequences, with approximately 33% occurring only once. Samples came from axillary lymph nodes draining the breast cancer. Input material: axillary lymph node tissue. These receptors all come from a female donor with breast cancer. Some clones in this sample may be carry-over from other donors' samples.

In its sample, this clonotype was seen many times. The J gene is TRBJ2-7, the V gene TRBV2; D is undetermined. V dropped 2 bases and J dropped 0 bases, with 8 bases sitting between them. CDR3 length: 14 amino acids. Looked up from germline, CDR1 is SNHLY and CDR2 is FYNNEI. CDR3 in amino acids: CASSETTDSYEQYF. CDR3 sequence (DNA): TGTGCCAGCAGTGAAACGACGGACTCCTACGAGCAGTACTTC. The full variable domain, completed using reference TRBV2 and TRBJ2-7, is EPEVTQTPSHQVTQMGQEVILRCVPISNHLYFYWYRQILGQKVEFLVSFYNNEISEKSEIFDDQFSVERPDGSNFTLKIRSTKLEDSAMYFCASSETTDSYEQYFGPGTRLTVT.

The chain combines TRBV6-1 with TRBJ2-5; no clear D. Trimming stripped 0 bases from V and 9 bases from J, with 17 bases between. The germline gives CDR1 MNHNS, CDR2 SASEGT. The CDR3 loop spans 15 amino acids. This CDR3 is CASSEASIVAISQYF. The CDR3 nucleotides are TGTGCCAGCAGTGAAGCATCAATAGTGGCTATTTCCCAGTACTTC.

This clonotype was detected ten times or more. The V gene is TRBV12-3 or TRBV12-4, the J gene TRBJ2-7; 9 positions match TRBD2. The V gene end was trimmed by 3 bases and the J gene end by 5 bases; junction bases not matched to a gene: 2. CDR3 length: 13 amino acids. In nucleotides, the CDR3 is TGTGCCAGCAGTTTCGCGGGGGGGCACGAGCAGTACTTC. This gives the protein CASSFAGGHEQYF.

This clonotype was seen many times. The chain joins TRBV29-1 to TRBJ1-3, with D tentatively TRBD1 (5 bases). This CDR3 has 13 residues. Looked up from germline, CDR1 is SQVTM and CDR2 is ANQGSEA. Trimming left V 6 bases short and J 4 bases short, with 13 bases between. CDR3 DNA: TGCAGCGTGTACCTAGGGGCCGGAAACACCATATATTTT. This codes for CSVYLGAGNTIYF.

Many counts were recorded for this clonotype. The V call is TRBV5-4, the J call TRBJ2-3; the match to TRBD2 covers 13 bases. This CDR3 is 16 amino acids long. Germline trimming cut 4 bases from V and 4 bases from J; bases unmatched to any gene: 6. Germline V CDR1 and CDR2: SGHNT, YYREEE (reference sequence). The CDR3 DNA sequence: TGTGCCAGCAGCCTTAGGACTAGCGGGAGTTCAGATACGCAGTATTTT. It encodes CASSLRTSGSSDTQYF.

The sample holds a few counts of this clonotype. One base away lies a much larger clone, so this may be a sequencing read error. The CDR3 does not close with the conserved phenylalanine or tryptophan, likely indicating a read error. The V and J genes are TRBV7-2 and TRBJ2-7; D ambiguous. V lost 6 bases, J lost 5 bases, and 23 bases lay in between. Germline V lookup: CDR1 SGHTA, CDR2 FQGNSA. The CDR3 has 16 residues. In DNA form, the CDR3 reads TGTGCCAGCAGTTTTTCCCCCGGGTCTGTTCCCCACGAGCAGTACCTC. Its translation: CASSFSPGSVPHEQYL.

This clonotype occurred many times. V is TRBV19 and J is TRBJ2-2; D remains unclear. V was clipped by 6 bases and J by 2 bases, with 19 bases between them. The CDR3 has 17 amino acids. In germline, CDR1 is LNHDA, CDR2 SQIVND (reference sequence). Written as DNA, the CDR3 is TGTGCCAGTAGCGCATCACAAGGTTCCCGAAACACCGGGGAGCTGTTTTTT. As protein: CASSASQGSRNTGELFF.

For this clonotype: The DNA is left out, because the CDR3 cannot be placed on it with certainty; the CDR3 is given as TCRdb lists it. J is TRBJ1-3 and V is TRBV6-1. Germline-derived CDR1 and CDR2 are MNHNS and SASEGT. The CDR3 extends over 22 residues, inclusive of both ends. CDR3 protein: CASTGTSGYNEQFFGPGNTIYF.

This clonotype was picked up many times. The chain joins TRBV24-1 to TRBJ2-1; D gene ambiguous. The CDR3 consists of 17 residues. Trimming stripped 0 bases from V and 0 bases from J, with 11 bases between. Germline CDR1 and CDR2: KGHDR and SFDVKD. CDR3 amino acids: CATSDLAGSNSYNEQFF. CDR3 in DNA: TGTGCCACCAGTGATTTGGCAGGTTCCAACTCCTACAATGAGCAGTTCTTC.

In regard to this clonotype: The conserved closing phenylalanine or tryptophan is absent in this CDR3, likely reflecting a read error. The chain links TRBV5-1 to TRBJ2-7; TRBD1 aligns across 8 bases. The CDR3 has 16 residues. Germline V CDR1 and CDR2: SGHRS, YFSETQ. The CDR3 region is CASSPTAGTGSYDQYS. The CDR3 nucleotides are TGCGCCAGCAGCCCGACAGCCGGGACAGGCTCCTACGATCAGTACTCC.

With regard to this clonotype: A much larger clone lies a single base off, so this may be a read error. The chain recombines TRBV27 with TRBJ2-7; D is ambiguous. Germline loops: CDR1 MNHEY, CDR2 SMNVEV (reference sequence). CDR3 length: 14 residues. The ends were cut back, 4 bases at V and 6 bases at J, with 16 bases in the middle. CDR3 DNA: TGTGCCAGCAGTTCACAAGGAGCGCCCCCCGAGCAGTACTTC. Its protein is CASSSQGAPPEQYF.

This chain connects TRBV2 to TRBJ1-2; the match to TRBD1 covers 7 bases. CDR3 length equals 14 residues. The junction had 7 bases not matched to a gene; V was cut back by 4 bases and J by 5 bases. Looked up from germline, CDR1 is SNHLY and CDR2 is FYNNEI. The CDR3 is CASSAGGRVYGYTF. Written as DNA, the CDR3 is TGTGCCAGCAGTGCAGGGGGGAGGGTATATGGCTACACCTTC.

This clonotype was recorded at least ten times. The gene calls are TRBV20-1 and TRBJ2-6; D tentatively reads TRBD1 or TRBD2 (5 bases each). CDR1 and CDR2 (germline): DFQATT, SNEGSKA (reference sequence). The CDR3 spans 17 residues. Trimming shortened V by 2 bases and J by 4 bases, and 18 bases separated the two germline ends. The CDR3 spells CSARRDGLGRGANVLTF. CDR3 bases: TGCAGTGCTAGAAGGGACGGCCTGGGGAGAGGGGCCAACGTCCTGACTTTC.

This clonotype was picked up many times. J is TRBJ2-3 and V is TRBV20-1, with no clear D. There are 15 residues in the CDR3. CDR1 DFQATT and CDR2 SNEGSKA come from the germline V gene (reference sequence). V lost 0 bases to trimming and J lost 1 base, with 11 bases between them. The chain's CDR3 is CSARERDMGTDTQYF. For the CDR3, the DNA is TGCAGTGCTAGAGAACGCGACATGGGCACAGATACGCAGTATTTT.

This clonotype was seen ten or more times. The gene calls are TRBV6-5 and TRBJ2-4; TRBD2 is a possible D gene (6 bases). V lost 4 bases and J lost 8, with 15 bases in between. This CDR3 is 14 amino acids long. Germline-derived CDR1 and CDR2 are MNHEY and SVGAGI. CDR3 DNA sequence: TGTGCCAGCAGTTTCCGGGGGTCGTGGGACATTCAGTACTTC. Translated, it gives CASSFRGSWDIQYF.

This sequence joins TRBV20-1 and TRBJ2-3; TRBD2 matches at 11 bases. CDR3 size: 14 residues. Germline CDR1 and CDR2: DFQATT and SNEGSKA (reference sequence). The V and J ends lost 4 bases and 8 bases, in that order; junction bases with no gene match: 8. CDR3 in DNA: TGCAGTGCTACAACTAGCGGGAGAGGGGGTACGCAGTATTTT. Its protein is CSATTSGRGGTQYF.

Ten or more counts support this clonotype. V and J are TRBV20-1 and TRBJ1-5; 8 nucleotides agree with TRBD1. Germline V gene sequence: CDR1 DFQATT, CDR2 SNEGSKA (reference sequence). CDR3 length equals 13 residues. V lost 3 bases, J lost 6 bases, and 4 bases stayed unmatched. The CDR3 sequence is CSASQGAAQPQHF. In nucleotides, the CDR3 is TGCAGTGCTAGCCAGGGGGCTGCTCAGCCCCAGCATTTT.

Ten or more counts support this clonotype. The CDR3 spells CSASDPQRNTIYF. Written as DNA, the CDR3 is TGCAGTGCTAGTGACCCTCAGAGAAACACCATATATTTT. The V and J genes are TRBV20-1 and TRBJ1-3, with unresolved D. The CDR3 loop spans 13 amino acids. Trimming shortened V by 3 bases and J by 5 bases, and 11 bases separated the two germline ends. Germline CDR1 is DFQATT and CDR2 is SNEGSKA (reference sequence).

This clonotype was seen many times. The chain carries TRBV13 and TRBJ1-6; a possible D gene is TRBD1 (6 bases). Germline V gene sequence: CDR1 PRHDT, CDR2 FYEKMQ (reference sequence). The CDR3 is made up of 17 amino acids. V was pared by 4 bases and J by 7 bases, with 20 bases between. CDR3 coding DNA: TGTGCCAGCAGCTCACAGGGAGCGTGGGTAGGCAATTCACCCCTCCACTTT. It is translated as CASSSQGAWVGNSPLHF.

This clonotype was seen ten or more times. The V gene is TRBV6-5, the J gene TRBJ1-5; D perhaps matches TRBD1 (6 bases). Deletions cut 7 bases from V and 0 bases from J, with 13 bases between. The CDR3 is 15 residues long. Germline CDR1 is MNHEY and CDR2 is SVGAGI. The CDR3 reads CASKRNRDSNQPQHF. Written as DNA, the CDR3 is TGTGCCAGCAAAAGGAACAGGGATAGCAATCAGCCCCAGCATTTT.

This clonotype was picked up many times. A junction end diverges from the germline sequence, so it may reflect a read error. This chain uses TRBV6-5 with TRBJ2-7; D gene unclear. This CDR3 comprises 14 residues. CDR1 is MNHEY, CDR2 SVGAGI, per germline. CDR3 in amino acids: CASSHSPRQKGQYF. DNA for the CDR3: TGTGCCAGCAGTCACTCCCCGCGGCAAAAAGGGCAGTACTTC.

In its sample, this clonotype was seen many times. CDR3 coding DNA: TGTGCCAGCAGCTTAGTAGCGACAGGGGCAGGCCAAGAGACCCAGTACTTC. Protein: CASSLVATGAGQETQYF. This rearrangement joins TRBV7-2 to TRBJ2-5; TRBD1 agrees at 8 bases. The CDR3 totals 17 residues. From germline, CDR1 is SGHTA and CDR2 FQGNSA. Trimming took 1 base from V and 1 from J; bases not matched to a gene: 8.

This clonotype was seen repeatedly, ten times or more. The chain's CDR3 is CASTGRTGRGGYTF. The CDR3 DNA follows: TGTGCCAGTACCGGACGGACAGGGCGAGGGGGCTACACCTTC. This chain connects TRBV19 to TRBJ1-2, with 8 bases identical to TRBD1. V shed 7 bases and J 8 bases; nucleotides not matched to a gene: 12. CDR1 LNHDA and CDR2 SQIVND come from the germline V gene (reference sequence). The CDR3 length is 14 residues.

This clonotype was seen ten or more times. V usage is TRBV19 and J usage is TRBJ1-2; D unclear. The germline V gene encodes CDR1 LNHDA and CDR2 SQIVND (reference sequence). The CDR3 has 12 amino acids. V was clipped by 5 bases and J by 4 bases, with 8 bases between them. The CDR3 coding sequence is TGTGCCAGTAGTTCGTATATCTATGGCTACACCTTC. This translates into CASSSYIYGYTF.

Remarks on this clonotype: A much bigger clone sits one base away, suggesting this may be a read error. The chain is built from TRBV7-9 and TRBJ2-5; 9 bases are shared with TRBD1. The CDR3 spans 15 residues. With 5 bases clipped from V and 11 bases from J, the junction kept 15 bases outside the gene matches. From germline, CDR1 is SEHNR and CDR2 FQNEAQ (reference sequence). CDR3 sequence (DNA): TGTGCCAGCAGCCCGGGACAGGGTACGGGGAACACTCAGTACTTC. It specifies CASSPGQGTGNTQYF. The full variable domain, rest sourced from reference TRBV7-9 and TRBJ2-5, is DTGVSQNPRHKITKRGQNVTFRCDPISEHNRLYWYRQTLGQGPEFLTYFQNEAQLEKSRLLSDRFSAERPKGSFSTLEIQRTEQGDSAMYLCASSPGQGTGNTQYFGPGTRLLVL.

This clonotype was seen at least ten times. This sequence joins TRBV6-1 and TRBJ1-6; 7 bases fit TRBD1. After removal of 7 bases from V and 10 bases from J, the junction contained 13 bases not matched to a gene. Germline CDR1 and CDR2: MNHNS and SASEGT. This CDR3 region has 15 residues. Here the CDR3 reads CASKEIWTGQSPLHF. CDR3 nucleotide sequence: TGTGCCAGCAAAGAAATTTGGACAGGACAATCACCCCTCCACTTT.

This clonotype was seen at least ten times. The chain links TRBV7-2 to TRBJ1-2; D is unclear. Germline V gene lookup returns CDR1 SGHTA and CDR2 FQGNSA. The CDR3 is 15 residues long. Trimming took 2 bases from V and 2 from J, leaving 12 bases between them. Here the CDR3 DNA reads TGTGCCAGCAGCTTATGGAATGGTTTGAACTATGGCTACACCTTC. Translating gives CASSLWNGLNYGYTF. The whole variable domain, remainder taken from reference TRBV7-2 and TRBJ1-2, is GAGVSQSPSNKVTEKGKDVELRCDPISGHTALYWYRQSLGQGLEFLIYFQGNSAPDKSGLPSDRFSAERTGGSVSTLTIQRTQQEDSAVYLCASSLWNGLNYGYTFGSGTRLTVV.

This rearrangement joins TRBV12-3 or TRBV12-4 to TRBJ2-1; perhaps TRBD1 as D (6 bases). Trimming cost V 6 bases and J 4 bases, with 22 bases left between them. The CDR3 extends over 17 amino acids. The CDR3 sequence: CASRPSRTEGWYNEQFF. The CDR3 DNA reads as TGTGCCAGCAGACCATCCCGGACAGAAGGATGGTACAATGAGCAGTTCTTC.

This clonotype was seen many times. The V gene is TRBV19, the J gene TRBJ1-3; no reliable D call. The CDR3 loop spans 12 amino acids. V was pared by 9 bases and J by 0 bases, with 6 bases between. Germline V lookup: CDR1 LNHDA, CDR2 SQIVND (reference sequence). Here the CDR3 DNA reads TGTGCCAGCATCTCCTCTGGAAACACCATATATTTT. It codes for CASISSGNTIYF.

The chain employs TRBV25-1 and TRBJ2-7; no definite D call. Germline assignment: CDR1 MGHDK and CDR2 SYGVNS. V was pared by 9 bases and J by 0 bases, with 18 bases between. There are 15 residues in the CDR3. CDR3 in DNA: TGTGCCAGGGTCGTAGGAGCGACGATCTCCTACGAGCAGTACTTC. It encodes CARVVGATISYEQYF.